The 26 T cell receptor beta chains below all came from one sample that was sequenced in a study of T cells in Graves' hyperthyroidism and ophthalmopathy. TCR beta CDR3 sequences were amplified from RNA transcripts. Primed by the HTBI set, a first-round RT-PCR was run on the TCR CDR3. TCRdb called the multiplex PCR reads again in MiXCR, with one record for every CDR3 protein. The sample lists 620,000 or so distinct CDR3 sequences; about 14% were seen once. The sequencing input was blood. These TCRs come from a woman aged 45-65 years with Graves' ophthalmopathy.

The V call is TRBV29-1, the J call TRBJ1-5; 8 bases are a match to TRBD1. The CDR3 loop spans 13 amino acids. Losses at the gene ends were 5 bases for V and 2 bases for J; bases not matched to a gene: 2. Germline V gene lookup returns CDR1 SQVTM and CDR2 ANQGSEA. DNA of the CDR3: TGCAGCGTTCAGGGGGCTGGCAATCAGCCCCAGCATTTT. Translated: CSVQGAGNQPQHF.

This clonotype has at least ten counts. Here the CDR3 reads CASSHDRGLETQYF. The CDR3 nucleotides read TGTGCCAGCAGCCATGACAGGGGTTTGGAGACCCAGTACTTC. This rearrangement joins TRBV4-2 to TRBJ2-5, with 8 bases identical to TRBD1. This CDR3 has 14 amino acids. Germline CDR1 and CDR2: LGHNA and YNFKEQ. J was trimmed by 5 bases and V by 3 bases; bases with no gene match: 5.

This clonotype has a count of ten or more. This chain uses TRBV5-1 with TRBJ1-1; TRBD1 is a possible D gene (6 bases). Germline CDR1 and CDR2: SGHRS and YFSETQ. This CDR3 spans 14 amino acids. Trimming took off 4 bases at V and 1 base at J, with 11 bases between the two ends. For the CDR3, the DNA is TGCGCCAGCAGCCTCCGGACAGCGAACACTGAAGCTTTCTTT. Encoded protein: CASSLRTANTEAFF.

The chain has TRBV6-5 and TRBJ2-1; 10 positions agree with TRBD2. Trimming cost V 1 base and J 13 bases; bases outside gene matches: 4. Germline-derived CDR1 and CDR2 are MNHEY and SVGAGI. This CDR3 spans 13 amino acids. In nucleotides, the CDR3 is TGTGCCAGCAGTTACTTCCCTAGCGGGAGCCAGTTCTTC. The encoded protein is CASSYFPSGSQFF.

The V gene is TRBV20-1, the J gene TRBJ2-3; no reliable D call. Germline V gene lookup returns CDR1 DFQATT and CDR2 SNEGSKA (reference sequence). The CDR3 extends over 14 amino acids. The V gene lost 0 bases and the J gene lost 3 bases, with 10 bases spanning the gap. CDR3: CSARDGTWTDTQYF. In DNA, the CDR3 is TGCAGTGCTAGAGACGGAACTTGGACAGATACGCAGTATTTT.

The chain employs TRBV5-4 and TRBJ2-1, with TRBD2 identical over 7 bases. The closer fit of TRBJ2-7 to the DNA end suggests the J call may be wrong. This CDR3 is built from 13 residues. CDR1 and CDR2 (germline): SGHNT, YYREEE (reference sequence). The CDR3 loop is CAVRAGDYNEQYF. CDR3 nucleotides: TGTGCCGTTCGGGCGGGAGACTACAATGAGCAGTACTTC.

This clonotype was detected many times. The chain combines TRBV11-3 with TRBJ2-1; D is unclear. The CDR3 runs to 11 residues. Trimming took 3 bases from V and 6 from J, leaving 3 bases between them. From germline, CDR1 is SGHNT and CDR2 YENEEA. The CDR3 protein is CASSFSNEQFF. The CDR3 DNA follows: TGTGCCAGCAGCTTCAGCAATGAGCAGTTCTTC.

There are many counts of this clonotype. The DNA for the CDR3 is TGTGCCAGCAGCTCCGACAGTGAAGAGACCCAGTACTTC. This encodes CASSSDSEETQYF. The gene calls are TRBV5-6 and TRBJ2-5; D is perhaps TRBD1 (5 bases). Trimming cost V 3 bases and J 3 bases, with 9 bases left between them. Germline loops: CDR1 SGHDT, CDR2 YYEEEE. This CDR3 has 13 amino acids.

This clonotype showed up just a few times. V gene TRBV19 combines with J gene TRBJ1-1, with unresolved D. Germline lookup yields CDR1 LNHDA and CDR2 SQIVND (reference sequence). The V end lost 7 bases, the J end lost 5 bases, and 17 bases lay between the germline ends. This CDR3 comprises 14 residues. The chain's CDR3 is CASTPWQEWTEAFF. The CDR3 DNA reads as TGTGCCAGTACCCCGTGGCAGGAGTGGACTGAAGCTTTCTTT.

This clonotype has ten or more counts. This rearrangement joins TRBV7-2 to TRBJ1-6; no clear D gene. This CDR3 has 12 amino acids. The germline CDR1 and CDR2 sequences are SGHTA and FQGNSA. Between the trimmed V and J ends, which lost 1 base and 7 bases, there was a span of 2 bases. As DNA, the CDR3 is TGTGCCAGCAGCTTAGTGAATTCACCCCTCCACTTT. It encodes CASSLVNSPLHF.

This clonotype has more than one count but fewer than ten. The genes are TRBV18 and TRBJ1-1; D gene uncertain. Trimming removed 4 bases at V and 0 bases at J, with 9 bases between. The CDR3 extends over 14 amino acids. CDR1 KGHSH and CDR2 LQKENI come from the germline V gene. The CDR3 loop reads CASSREALNTEAFF. For the CDR3, the DNA is TGTGCCAGCTCACGGGAGGCCTTGAACACTGAAGCTTTCTTT.

CDR3 region: CASTNSGRGRETQYF. Here the CDR3 DNA reads TGTGCCAGCACCAATAGCGGGAGAGGCCGGGAGACCCAGTACTTC. V usage is TRBV6-2 or TRBV6-3 and J usage is TRBJ2-5; 9 nucleotides match TRBD2. Germline V gene sequence: CDR1 MNHEY, CDR2 SVGEGT. Trimming at V came to 7 bases and at J to 5 bases, leaving 11 bases not matched to a gene. The CDR3 consists of 15 residues.

This clonotype showed up many times. This rearrangement joins TRBV18 to TRBJ2-5, with 11 bases that match TRBD1. This CDR3 has 16 amino acids. CDR1 KGHSH and CDR2 LQKENI come from the germline V gene. Trimming cost V 3 bases and J 2 bases; bases outside gene matches: 5. In nucleotides, the CDR3 is TGTGCCAGCTCACCCCTCGGGACAGGGGGGCAAGAGACCCAGTACTTC. The encoded protein is CASSPLGTGGQETQYF.

Many counts were recorded for this clonotype. V is TRBV28 and J is TRBJ2-3, with a tentative D call TRBD1 (6 bases). This CDR3 contains 14 residues. V gave up 6 bases and J gave up 4 bases, with 14 bases separating them. Germline CDR1 MDHEN, CDR2 SYDVKM. CDR3 sequence (DNA): TGTGCCAGCAGCCTTCCGGGACAACCAGATACGCAGTATTTT. It specifies CASSLPGQPDTQYF.

The chain carries TRBV7-2 and TRBJ1-5, with D tentatively TRBD1 (5 bases). Germline values: CDR1 SGHTA, CDR2 FQGNSA. The CDR3 loop spans 12 amino acids. V was trimmed by 6 bases and J by 9 bases, leaving 12 bases between them. Written as DNA, the CDR3 is TGTGCCAGCAGTTCACTCAGGGCGCCCCAGCATTTT. Amino acids: CASSSLRAPQHF.

This clonotype was found many times. The chain combines TRBV20-1 with TRBJ1-6; tentatively, D is TRBD1 (5 bases). There are 14 residues in the CDR3. Germline CDR1 and CDR2: DFQATT and SNEGSKA (reference sequence). V lost 3 bases and J lost 15, with 21 bases in between. The CDR3 sequence is CSARPQAGTPLLHF. CDR3 coding DNA: TGCAGTGCTAGGCCCCAGGCCGGGACTCCTCTCCTCCACTTT.

In this sample, this clonotype turned up many times. This CDR3 reads CASSLGSAQPQETQYF. For the CDR3, the DNA is TGTGCCAGCAGCTTAGGTTCTGCACAGCCCCAAGAGACCCAGTACTTC. The chain has TRBV11-2 and TRBJ2-5, with D unclear. Germline CDR1 is SGHAT and CDR2 is FQNNGV. V lost 1 base and J lost 1, with 13 bases in between. The CDR3 length is 16 residues.

As concerns this clonotype: Being one base from a much bigger clone, this may be a read error. This chain joins TRBV18 and TRBJ1-5, with 7 bases matching TRBD1. Trimming removed 3 bases from V and 6 bases from J; junction bases left unmatched: 8. The length of the CDR3 is 15 residues. In germline, CDR1 is KGHSH, CDR2 LQKENI. CDR3 nucleotide sequence: TGTGCCAGCTCACCGGAACAGGGGACGCTTCAGCCCCAGCATTTT. This codes for CASSPEQGTLQPQHF.

This clonotype was detected many times. The J gene is TRBJ1-2, the V gene TRBV30, with 10 nucleotides matching TRBD1. Looked up from germline, CDR1 is GTSNPN and CDR2 is SVGIG (reference sequence). The CDR3 consists of 15 residues. Trimming at V came to 2 bases and at J to 4 bases, leaving 7 bases not matched to a gene. The chain's CDR3 is CAWSPRQGAGYGYTF. The CDR3 DNA follows: TGTGCCTGGAGTCCCAGACAGGGGGCTGGCTATGGCTACACCTTC.

The chain couples TRBV28 to TRBJ2-5, with D possibly matching TRBD1 (6 bases). CDR3 length: 14 amino acids. Between the trimmed V and J ends, which lost 7 bases and 5 bases, there was a span of 17 bases. Germline assignment: CDR1 MDHEN and CDR2 SYDVKM. The chain's CDR3 is CASTQPRGRETQYF. The CDR3 DNA is TGTGCCAGCACTCAGCCCAGGGGTCGGGAGACCCAGTACTTC.

This clonotype was counted ten times or more. The CDR3 nucleotides read TGTGCCAGCAATAACCGGGACAGGGATTATGGCTACACCTTC. Translated, it gives CASNNRDRDYGYTF. This chain joins TRBV2 and TRBJ1-2; TRBD1 matches 9 bases. CDR1 SNHLY and CDR2 FYNNEI come from the germline V gene. The CDR3 is 14 residues long. The junction had 8 bases not matched to a gene; V was cut back by 7 bases and J by 5 bases.

The chain recombines TRBV20-1 with TRBJ2-1; TRBD2 agrees at 8 bases. This CDR3 contains 15 residues. Germline V gene lookup returns CDR1 DFQATT and CDR2 SNEGSKA (reference sequence). V lost 2 bases, J lost 1 base, and 4 bases stayed unmatched. CDR3 in amino acids: CSARQRERSYNEQFF. DNA for the CDR3: TGCAGTGCTAGACAGCGGGAGCGGTCCTACAATGAGCAGTTCTTC.

This clonotype was seen at least ten times. V and J are TRBV27 and TRBJ1-5; possible D gene TRBD1, 5 bases. V lost 5 bases to trimming and J lost 1 base, with 12 bases between them. This CDR3 spans 15 amino acids. Germline V gene sequence: CDR1 MNHEY, CDR2 SMNVEV (reference sequence). CDR3 protein: CASSVFGGSNQPQHF. CDR3 in DNA: TGTGCCAGCAGTGTTTTCGGGGGGAGCAATCAGCCCCAGCATTTT.

The V gene is TRBV20-1, the J gene TRBJ2-7; D uncertain. V was clipped by 0 bases and J by 1 base, with 7 bases between them. This CDR3 has 13 amino acids. Germline V gene data show CDR1 as DFQATT and CDR2 as SNEGSKA (reference sequence). This CDR3 is CSAREVSSYEQYF. The CDR3 DNA reads TGCAGTGCTAGAGAGGTCTCTTCCTACGAGCAGTACTTC.

This clonotype was seen repeatedly, ten times or more. The chain uses TRBV28 and TRBJ2-3; the match to TRBD2 covers 9 bases. V gave up 5 bases and J gave up 0 bases; unmatched junction bases: 3. The CDR3 is made up of 15 amino acids. Germline V CDR1 and CDR2: MDHEN, SYDVKM. The CDR3 spells CASSQAGGSTDTQYF. The CDR3 DNA follows: TGTGCCAGCAGTCAAGCGGGAGGTAGCACAGATACGCAGTATTTT.

The sample holds many counts of this clonotype. V is TRBV7-6 and J is TRBJ2-1; 7 bases agree with TRBD2. In germline, CDR1 is SGHVS, CDR2 FNYEAQ. The CDR3 consists of 15 residues. Trimming took 1 base from V and 4 from J; bases not matched to a gene: 4. DNA of the CDR3: TGTGCCAGCAGCTTAGGGGGCGGGAGATACAATGAGCAGTTCTTC. Its translation is CASSLGGGRYNEQFF.